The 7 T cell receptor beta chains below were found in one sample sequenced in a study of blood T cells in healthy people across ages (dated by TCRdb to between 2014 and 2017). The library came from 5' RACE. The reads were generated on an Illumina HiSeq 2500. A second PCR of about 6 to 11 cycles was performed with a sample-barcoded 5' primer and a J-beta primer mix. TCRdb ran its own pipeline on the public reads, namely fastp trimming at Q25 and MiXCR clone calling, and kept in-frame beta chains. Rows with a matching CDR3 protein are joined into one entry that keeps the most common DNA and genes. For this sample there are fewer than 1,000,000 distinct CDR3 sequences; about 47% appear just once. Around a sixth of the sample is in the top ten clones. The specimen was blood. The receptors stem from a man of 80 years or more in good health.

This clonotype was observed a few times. CDR3 sequence (DNA): TGTGCCAGCAGTTTCGAACGGGCTAGTTCGGGAGAGACCCAGTACTTC. Residues: CASSFERASSGETQYF. V gene TRBV27 combines with J gene TRBJ2-5; D unresolved. V dropped 3 bases and J dropped 4 bases, with 18 bases sitting between them. CDR3 length equals 16 residues. The germline V gene has CDR1 MNHEY and CDR2 SMNVEV (reference sequence).

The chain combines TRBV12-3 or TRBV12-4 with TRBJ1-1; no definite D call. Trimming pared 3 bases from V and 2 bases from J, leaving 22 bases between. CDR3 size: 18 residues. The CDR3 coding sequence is TGTGCCAGCAGTTTTTTACAGCCAAATATGCCCTTAAACACTGAAGCTTTCTTT. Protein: CASSFLQPNMPLNTEAFF.

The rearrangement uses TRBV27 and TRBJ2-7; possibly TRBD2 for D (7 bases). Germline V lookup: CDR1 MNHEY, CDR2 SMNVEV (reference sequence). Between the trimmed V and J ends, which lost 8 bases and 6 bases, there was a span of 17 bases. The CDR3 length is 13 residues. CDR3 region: CASGFRGGAEQYF. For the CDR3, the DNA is TGTGCCAGCGGATTCAGGGGAGGGGCCGAGCAGTACTTC.

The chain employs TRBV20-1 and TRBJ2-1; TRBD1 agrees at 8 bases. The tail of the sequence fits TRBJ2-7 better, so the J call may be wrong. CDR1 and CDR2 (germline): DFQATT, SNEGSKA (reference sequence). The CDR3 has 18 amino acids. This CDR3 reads CSATGAGGMSHSYNEQYF. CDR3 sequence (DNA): TGCAGTGCGACAGGGGCCGGAGGTATGAGCCACTCCTACAATGAGCAGTACTTC.

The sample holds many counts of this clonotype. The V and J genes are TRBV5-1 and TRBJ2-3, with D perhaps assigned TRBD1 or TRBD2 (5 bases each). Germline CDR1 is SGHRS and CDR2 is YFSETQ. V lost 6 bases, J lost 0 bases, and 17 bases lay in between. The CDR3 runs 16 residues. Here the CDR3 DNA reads TGCGCCAGCACCCTCCTAGGGGACCCAAGCACAGATACGCAGTATTTT. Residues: CASTLLGDPSTDTQYF.

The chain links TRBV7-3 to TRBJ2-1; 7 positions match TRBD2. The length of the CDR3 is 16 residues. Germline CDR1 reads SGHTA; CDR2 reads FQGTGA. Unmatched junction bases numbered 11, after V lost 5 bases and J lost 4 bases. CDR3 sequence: CASSPDGGIGYNEQFF. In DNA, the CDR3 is TGTGCCAGCAGCCCCGACGGGGGGATAGGTTACAATGAGCAGTTCTTC.

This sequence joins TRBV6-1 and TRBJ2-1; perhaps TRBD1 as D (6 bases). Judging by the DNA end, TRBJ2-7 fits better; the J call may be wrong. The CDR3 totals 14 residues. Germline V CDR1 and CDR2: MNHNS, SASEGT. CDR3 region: CASRRTDRFCEQYF. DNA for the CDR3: TGTGCCAGCCGCAGGACGGACAGATTCTGCGAGCAGTACTTC.